Below are 5 T cell receptor beta chains sequenced from a single sample in a study of blood T cell repertoires in COVID-19. Assay: immunoSEQ multiplex PCR; the TCRdb copy retains only in-frame clones and omits some. The sample consists of more than 250,000 clones, approximately 90% of them appearing once. The sequencing sample was made of PBMCs or T cells enriched from blood (not recorded which). The receptors stem from a woman aged 40 to 50 who had recovered from COVID-19.

V is TRBV27 and J is TRBJ1-6; a weak D match, TRBD1 (5 bases). Trimming cost V 7 bases and J 7 bases, with 14 bases left between them. CDR1 MNHEY and CDR2 SMNVEV come from the germline V gene (reference sequence). There are 14 residues in the CDR3. The CDR3 loop is CASTVRGLNSPLHF. The DNA of the CDR3 is TGTGCCAGCACCGTTCGGGGGTTGAATTCACCCCTCCACTTT.

This clone has a single count. This chain uses TRBV5-1 with TRBJ2-7; maybe TRBD1 (6 bases). The length of the CDR3 is 14 residues. V shed 2 bases and J shed 0 bases, with 9 bases lying between them. Germline V gives CDR1 SGHRS, CDR2 YFSETQ. CDR3 in DNA: TGCGCCAGCAGCTTCGGACAGAGCTCCTACGAGCAGTACTTC. This gives the protein CASSFGQSSYEQYF. The full variable domain, rest sourced from reference TRBV5-1 and TRBJ2-7, is KAGVTQTPRYLIKTRGQQVTLSCSPISGHRSVSWYQQTPGQGLQFLFEYFSETQRNKGNFPGRFSGRQFSNSRSEMNVSTLELGDSALYLCASSFGQSSYEQYFGPGTRLTVT.

The J gene is TRBJ2-5, the V gene TRBV7-3, with D possibly matching TRBD2 (6 bases). V dropped 5 bases and J dropped 2 bases, with 15 bases sitting between them. The CDR3 totals 15 residues. In germline, CDR1 is SGHTA, CDR2 FQGTGA. CDR3 region: CASSPTGTPQETQYF. The CDR3 DNA follows: TGTGCCAGCAGCCCAACCGGGACTCCTCAAGAGACCCAGTACTTC.

V and J are TRBV7-2 and TRBJ2-1, with 11 bases matching TRBD2. This CDR3 has 17 residues. Germline values: CDR1 SGHTA, CDR2 FQGNSA. The J segment lost 8 bases and the V segment lost 1 base, leaving 10 bases of the junction unmatched. The CDR3 loop is CASSLGALAGVGDEQFF. The CDR3 DNA reads TGTGCCAGCAGCTTAGGAGCACTAGCGGGAGTGGGCGATGAGCAGTTCTTC.

The rearrangement uses TRBV19 and TRBJ2-7, with 8 nucleotides matching TRBD1. This CDR3 has 17 amino acids. Germline V gene data show CDR1 as LNHDA and CDR2 as SQIVND (reference sequence). Germline trimming cut 5 bases from V and 0 bases from J; bases unmatched to any gene: 12. CDR3: CASSPSAGGDTSYEQYF. In DNA form, the CDR3 reads TGTGCCAGTAGTCCCTCAGCAGGGGGCGACACCTCCTACGAGCAGTACTTC.